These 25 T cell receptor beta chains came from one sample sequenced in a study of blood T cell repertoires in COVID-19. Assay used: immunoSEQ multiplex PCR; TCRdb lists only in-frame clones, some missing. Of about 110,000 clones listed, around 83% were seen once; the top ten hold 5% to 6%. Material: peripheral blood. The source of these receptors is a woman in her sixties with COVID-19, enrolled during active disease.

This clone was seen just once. CDR3 amino acids: CASSGNRGDTQYF. As DNA, the CDR3 is TGTGCCAGCAGCGGAAACAGGGGAGATACGCAGTATTTT. This rearrangement joins TRBV7-3 to TRBJ2-3, with TRBD1 matching 7 bases. The V gene's germline CDR1 is SGHTA and CDR2 FQGTGA. The CDR3 contains 13 residues. With V trimmed by 5 bases and J by 5 bases, 4 bases remained unmatched.

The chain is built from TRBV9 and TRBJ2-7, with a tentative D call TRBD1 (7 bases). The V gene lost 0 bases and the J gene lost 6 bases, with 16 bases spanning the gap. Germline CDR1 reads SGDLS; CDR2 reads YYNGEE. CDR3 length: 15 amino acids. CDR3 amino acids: CASSVEIGGGSEQYF. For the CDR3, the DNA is TGTGCCAGCAGCGTAGAGATTGGAGGGGGCAGCGAGCAGTACTTC. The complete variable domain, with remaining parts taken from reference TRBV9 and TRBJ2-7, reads DSGVTQTPKHLITATGQRVTLRCSPRSGDLSVYWYQQSLDQGLQFLIQYYNGEERAKGNILERFSAQQFPDLHSELNLSSLELGDSALYFCASSVEIGGGSEQYFGPGTRLTVT.

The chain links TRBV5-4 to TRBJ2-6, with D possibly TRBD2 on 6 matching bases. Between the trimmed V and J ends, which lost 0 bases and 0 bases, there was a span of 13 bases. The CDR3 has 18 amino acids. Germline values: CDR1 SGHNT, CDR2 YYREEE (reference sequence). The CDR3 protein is CASSLVPGAASGANVLTF. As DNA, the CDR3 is TGTGCCAGCAGCTTGGTACCGGGAGCAGCCTCTGGGGCCAACGTCCTGACTTTC.

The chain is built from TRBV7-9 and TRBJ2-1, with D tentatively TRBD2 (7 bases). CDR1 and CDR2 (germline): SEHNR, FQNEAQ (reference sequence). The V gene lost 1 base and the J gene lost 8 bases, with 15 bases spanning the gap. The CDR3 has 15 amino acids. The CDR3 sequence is CASSLGPAGAHEQFF. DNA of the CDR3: TGTGCCAGCAGCTTAGGCCCCGCGGGGGCCCATGAGCAGTTCTTC.

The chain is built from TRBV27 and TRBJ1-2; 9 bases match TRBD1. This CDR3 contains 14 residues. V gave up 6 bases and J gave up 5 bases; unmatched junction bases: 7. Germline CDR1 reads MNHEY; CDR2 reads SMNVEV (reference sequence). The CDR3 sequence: CASRKPTGGYGYTF. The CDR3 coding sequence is TGTGCCAGCAGAAAGCCGACAGGGGGTTATGGCTACACCTTC.

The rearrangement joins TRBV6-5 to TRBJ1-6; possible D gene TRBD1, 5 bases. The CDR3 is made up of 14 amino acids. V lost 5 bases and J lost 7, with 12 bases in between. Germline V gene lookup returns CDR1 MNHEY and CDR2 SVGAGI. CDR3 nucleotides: TGTGCCAGCAGTAGGACACGGCTCAATTCACCCCTCCACTTT. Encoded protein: CASSRTRLNSPLHF.

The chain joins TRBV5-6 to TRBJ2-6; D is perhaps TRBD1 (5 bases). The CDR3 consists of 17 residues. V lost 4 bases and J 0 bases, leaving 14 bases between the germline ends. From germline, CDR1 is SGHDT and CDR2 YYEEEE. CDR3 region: CASSRVYRGSGANVLTF. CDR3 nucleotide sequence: TGTGCCAGCAGCAGGGTCTATAGGGGCTCTGGGGCCAACGTCCTGACTTTC.

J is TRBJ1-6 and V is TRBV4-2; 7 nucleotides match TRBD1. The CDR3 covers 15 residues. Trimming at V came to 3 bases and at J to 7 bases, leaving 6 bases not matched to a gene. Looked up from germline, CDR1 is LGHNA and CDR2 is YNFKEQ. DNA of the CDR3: TGTGCCAGCAGCCAGGGAGACAGGGTAAATTCACCCCTCCACTTT. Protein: CASSQGDRVNSPLHF.

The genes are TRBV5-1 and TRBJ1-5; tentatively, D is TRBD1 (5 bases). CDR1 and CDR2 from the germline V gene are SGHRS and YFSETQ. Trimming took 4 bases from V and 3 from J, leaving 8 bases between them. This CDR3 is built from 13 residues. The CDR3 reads CASSAGNNQPQHF. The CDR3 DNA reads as TGCGCCAGCAGCGCAGGGAACAATCAGCCCCAGCATTTT.

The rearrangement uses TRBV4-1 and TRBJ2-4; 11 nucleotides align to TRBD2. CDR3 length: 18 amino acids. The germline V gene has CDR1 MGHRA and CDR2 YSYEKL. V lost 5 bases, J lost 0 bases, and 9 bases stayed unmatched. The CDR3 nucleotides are TGCGCCAGCAGCAAGGGACTAGCGGTGAGACTAGCCAAAAACATTCAGTACTTC. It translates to CASSKGLAVRLAKNIQYF.

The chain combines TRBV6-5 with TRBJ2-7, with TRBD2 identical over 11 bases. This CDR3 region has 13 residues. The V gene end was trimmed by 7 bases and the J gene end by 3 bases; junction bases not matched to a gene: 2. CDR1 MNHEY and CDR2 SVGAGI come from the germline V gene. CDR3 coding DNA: TGTGCCAGCACAACTAGCGGGGGCTACGAGCAGTACTTC. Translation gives CASTTSGGYEQYF.

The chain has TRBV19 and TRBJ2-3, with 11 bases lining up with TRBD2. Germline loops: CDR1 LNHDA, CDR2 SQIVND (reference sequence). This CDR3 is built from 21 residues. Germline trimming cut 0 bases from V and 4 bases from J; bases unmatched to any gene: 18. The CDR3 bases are TGTGCCAGTAGTATAGACGGGGCTAGCGGGGGGACCACCCTCGGCGCAGATACGCAGTATTTT. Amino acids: CASSIDGASGGTTLGADTQYF.

This chain's CDR3 is CASSFPGTTTGELFF. The CDR3 DNA is TGCGCCAGCAGCTTCCCCGGGACAACGACCGGGGAGCTGTTTTTT. The gene calls are TRBV5-1 and TRBJ2-2; D might be TRBD1 (6 bases). The CDR3 consists of 15 residues. Germline lookup yields CDR1 SGHRS and CDR2 YFSETQ. V was clipped by 2 bases and J by 5 bases, with 13 bases between them.

The DNA of the CDR3 is TGCGCCAGCAGCTTGGCTCCGACTGAAGCTTTCTTT. Protein sequence: CASSLAPTEAFF. The V gene is TRBV5-1, the J gene TRBJ1-1; D not certain. Germline V gene sequence: CDR1 SGHRS, CDR2 YFSETQ. Trimming took off 0 bases at V and 5 bases at J, with 5 bases between the two ends. There are 12 residues in the CDR3.

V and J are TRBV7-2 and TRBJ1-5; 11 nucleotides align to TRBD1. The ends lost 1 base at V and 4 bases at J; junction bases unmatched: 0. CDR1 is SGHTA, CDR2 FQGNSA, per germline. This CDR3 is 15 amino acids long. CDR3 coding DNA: TGTGCCAGCAGCTTAGGGGACAGGGGGAATCAGCCCCAGCATTTT. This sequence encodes CASSLGDRGNQPQHF.

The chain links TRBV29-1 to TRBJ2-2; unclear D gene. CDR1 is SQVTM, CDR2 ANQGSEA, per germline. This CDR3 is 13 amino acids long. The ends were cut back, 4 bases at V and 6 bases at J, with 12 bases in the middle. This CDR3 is CSVGGNFPGELFF. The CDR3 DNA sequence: TGCAGCGTTGGCGGTAACTTCCCCGGGGAGCTGTTTTTT.

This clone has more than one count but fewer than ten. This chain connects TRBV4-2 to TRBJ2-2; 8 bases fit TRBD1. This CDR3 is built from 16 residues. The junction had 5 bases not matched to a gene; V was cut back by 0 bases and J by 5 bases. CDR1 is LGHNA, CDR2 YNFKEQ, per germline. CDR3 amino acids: CASSQDQGAWTGELFF. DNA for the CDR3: TGTGCCAGCAGCCAAGATCAGGGGGCTTGGACCGGGGAGCTGTTTTTT.

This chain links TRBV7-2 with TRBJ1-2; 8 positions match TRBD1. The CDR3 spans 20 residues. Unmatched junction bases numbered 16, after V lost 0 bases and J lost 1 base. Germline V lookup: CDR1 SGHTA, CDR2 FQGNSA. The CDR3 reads CASSLARDRPSLVGNYGYTF. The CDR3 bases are TGTGCCAGCAGCTTAGCGCGGGACAGGCCTTCTTTGGTGGGTAACTATGGCTACACCTTC.

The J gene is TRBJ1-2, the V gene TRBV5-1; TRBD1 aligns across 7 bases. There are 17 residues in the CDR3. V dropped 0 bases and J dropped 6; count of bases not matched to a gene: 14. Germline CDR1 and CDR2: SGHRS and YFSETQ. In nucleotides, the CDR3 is TGCGCCAGCAGCTTGGCAGCGGACAGGTTCCCCTTTCATGGCTACACCTTC. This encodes CASSLAADRFPFHGYTF. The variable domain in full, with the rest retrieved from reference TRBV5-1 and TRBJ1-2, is KAGVTQTPRYLIKTRGQQVTLSCSPISGHRSVSWYQQTPGQGLQFLFEYFSETQRNKGNFPGRFSGRQFSNSRSEMNVSTLELGDSALYLCASSLAADRFPFHGYTFGSGTRLTVV.

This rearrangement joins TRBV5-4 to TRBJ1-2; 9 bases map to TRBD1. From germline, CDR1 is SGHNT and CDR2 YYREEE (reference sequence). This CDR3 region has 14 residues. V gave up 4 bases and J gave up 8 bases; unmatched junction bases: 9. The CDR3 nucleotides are TGTGCCAGCAGCCCGGACAGGGGTTCCTGGGGCTACACCTTC. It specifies CASSPDRGSWGYTF.

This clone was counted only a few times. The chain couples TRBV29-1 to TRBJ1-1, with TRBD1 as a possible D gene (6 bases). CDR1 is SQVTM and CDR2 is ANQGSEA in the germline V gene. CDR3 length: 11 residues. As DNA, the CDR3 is TGCGGGGGGGCCGTGAACACTGAAGCTTTCTTT. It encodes CGGAVNTEAFF.

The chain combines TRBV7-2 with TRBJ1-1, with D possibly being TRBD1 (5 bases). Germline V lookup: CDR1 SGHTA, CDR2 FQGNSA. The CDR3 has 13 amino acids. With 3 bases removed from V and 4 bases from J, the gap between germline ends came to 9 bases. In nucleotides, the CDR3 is TGTGCCAGCAGCTTCTCAAGGGGCACTGAAGCTTTCTTT. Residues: CASSFSRGTEAFF.

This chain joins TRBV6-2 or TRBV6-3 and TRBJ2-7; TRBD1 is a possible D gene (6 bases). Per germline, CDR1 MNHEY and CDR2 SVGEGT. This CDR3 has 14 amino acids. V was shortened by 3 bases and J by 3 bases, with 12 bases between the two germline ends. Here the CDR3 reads CASSYGGRGYEQYF. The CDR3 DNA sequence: TGTGCCAGCAGTTATGGCGGCAGGGGCTACGAGCAGTACTTC.

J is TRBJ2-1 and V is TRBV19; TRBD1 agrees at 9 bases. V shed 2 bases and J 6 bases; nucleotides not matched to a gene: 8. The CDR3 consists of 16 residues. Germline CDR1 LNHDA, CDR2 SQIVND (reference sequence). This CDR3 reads CASSISTGQGLNEQFF. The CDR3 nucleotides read TGTGCCAGTAGTATATCTACGGGACAGGGCCTCAATGAGCAGTTCTTC.

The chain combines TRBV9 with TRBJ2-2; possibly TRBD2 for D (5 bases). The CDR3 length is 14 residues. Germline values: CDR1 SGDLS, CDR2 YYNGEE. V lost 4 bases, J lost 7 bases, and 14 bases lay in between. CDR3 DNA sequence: TGTGCCAGCAGCCCACCTCTGAGCGGCGGGGAGCTGTTTTTT. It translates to CASSPPLSGGELFF.